This is a list of T cell receptor beta chains from one sample in a study of pediatric ulcerative colitis. The data were produced by immunoSEQ multiplex PCR, yet TCRdb's version contains in-frame clones alone and is incomplete. The sample lists over 5,000 clones; under 90% were seen once. Material: blood. The receptor source for this set is a girl aged 10-17 years who was a control in a study of pediatric ulcerative colitis. Each CDR3 is given with its conserved first and last residue. Fields, in order: V gene, J gene, CDR3 protein.

>TRBV7-2|TRBJ2-1
CASSLSRGNEQFF
>TRBV7-6|TRBJ1-1
CASRGSGNTEAFF
>TRBV27|TRBJ2-5
CASSIYLPGKGRTQYF
>TRBV14|TRBJ1-2
CASSQQQINYGYTF
>TRBV6-5|TRBJ1-4
CASSPTATNEKLFF
>TRBV25-1|TRBJ2-7
CASTPEQGGKLSYEQYF
>TRBV14|TRBJ2-1
CASSQVSSLKPYGRYNEQFF
>TRBV7-3|TRBJ2-1
CASGEGSYNEQFF
>TRBV7-9|TRBJ1-1
CASRISGDVEAFF
>TRBV18|TRBJ2-7
CASSLQGPSHEQYF
>TRBV28|TRBJ2-3
CASSLAGGADTQYF
>TRBV10-3|TRBJ2-3
CAIKTADTQYF
>TRBV28|TRBJ1-1
CASSPGQLYTEAFF
>TRBV4-3|TRBJ1-2
CASSQDPAGTNYGYTF
>TRBV7-9|TRBJ2-1
CASSSQRTGDEQFF
>TRBV4-3|TRBJ2-3
CASSQGIAGGTDTQYF
>TRBV7-2|TRBJ2-3
CASRSGQVTDTQYF
>TRBV27|TRBJ2-7
CASSATPTRPEQYF
>TRBV5-1|TRBJ1-1
CASSRTGFTEAFF
>TRBV2|TRBJ1-1
CATEGNTEAFF
>TRBV7-8|TRBJ2-7
CASSLTPYEQYF